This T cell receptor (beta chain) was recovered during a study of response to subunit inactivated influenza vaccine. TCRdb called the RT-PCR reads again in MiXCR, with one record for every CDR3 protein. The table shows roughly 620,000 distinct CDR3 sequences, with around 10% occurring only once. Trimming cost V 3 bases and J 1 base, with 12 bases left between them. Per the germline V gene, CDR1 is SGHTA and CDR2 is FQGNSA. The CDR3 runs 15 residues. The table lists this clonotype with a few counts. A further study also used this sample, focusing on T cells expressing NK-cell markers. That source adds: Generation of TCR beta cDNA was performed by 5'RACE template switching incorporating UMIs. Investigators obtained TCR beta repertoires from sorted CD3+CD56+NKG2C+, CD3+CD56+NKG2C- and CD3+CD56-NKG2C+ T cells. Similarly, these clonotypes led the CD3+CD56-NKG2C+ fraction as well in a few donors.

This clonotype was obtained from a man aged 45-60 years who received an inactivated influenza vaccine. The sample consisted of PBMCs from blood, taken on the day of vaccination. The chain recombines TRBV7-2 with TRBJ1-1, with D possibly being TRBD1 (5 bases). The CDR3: CASSFAGIWNTEAFF. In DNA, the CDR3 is TGTGCCAGCAGCTTCGCAGGGATTTGGAACACTGAAGCTTTCTTT.